This is a list of T cell receptor beta chains from one sample in a study of T cell changes during pregnancy in multiple sclerosis. This table comes from immunoSEQ multiplex PCR, and its TCRdb copy is limited to in-frame clones, with some not included. The sample records about 93,000 clones, about 92% being singletons. This specimen was peripheral blood, taken after pregnancy. These receptors all stem from a female donor with multiple sclerosis, enrolled in a pregnancy study. Each CDR3 is given with its conserved first and last residue. D genes are given only for firm matches. Some rows have no size entry. The others give once, few or many, or a class for an expanded clone.

TRBD1,once,TRBV6-6,TRBJ2-1,TGTGCCAGCACCGAGGGACAGGGCTACAATGAGCAGTTCTTC,CASTEGQGYNEQFF
TRBD1,few,TRBV5-8,TRBJ2-5,TGTGCCGGGCAAAACAGGGGGTCGGGCCAAGAGACCCAGTACTTC,CAGQNRGSGQETQYF
.,.,TRBV19,TRBJ2-3,TGTGCCAGTAAGGGGCTCAACACAGATACGCAGTATTTT,CASKGLNTDTQYF
.,.,TRBV6-6,TRBJ2-5,TGTGCCAGCAGCACCGGGAATCAAGAGACCCAGTACTTC,CASSTGNQETQYF
.,.,TRBV19,TRBJ1-1,TGTGCCAGTAGTATAGATTACGGGGGCACTGAAGCTTTCTTT,CASSIDYGGTEAFF
TRBD2,.,TRBV6-5,TRBJ2-5,TGTGCCAGCAGTCCCTTAAGCGGGGGTCCGGCCCAGTACTTC,CASSPLSGGPAQYF
TRBD2,.,TRBV19,TRBJ2-3,TGTGCCAGTAGTGCGGGAGGCACAGATACGCAGTATTTT,CASSAGGTDTQYF
TRBD2,.,TRBV10-3,TRBJ2-7,TGTGCCTCCAAGGGCGGGGGGAACCCAGGTTCCGAGCAGTACTTC,CASKGGGNPGSEQYF
TRBD2,few,TRBV6-1,TRBJ2-3,TGTGCCAGCAGTGGACTAGCGGGAGGGCCAGATACGCAGTATTTT,CASSGLAGGPDTQYF
TRBD1,.,TRBV2,TRBJ1-2,TGTGCCAGCAGTGAAGCCTCCCCGGGAGACAGGGATTATGGCTACACCTTC,CASSEASPGDRDYGYTF
TRBD1,.,TRBV2,TRBJ1-2,TGTGCCAGCATTCGGACAGGGGAAGGTTATGGCTACACCTTC,CASIRTGEGYGYTF